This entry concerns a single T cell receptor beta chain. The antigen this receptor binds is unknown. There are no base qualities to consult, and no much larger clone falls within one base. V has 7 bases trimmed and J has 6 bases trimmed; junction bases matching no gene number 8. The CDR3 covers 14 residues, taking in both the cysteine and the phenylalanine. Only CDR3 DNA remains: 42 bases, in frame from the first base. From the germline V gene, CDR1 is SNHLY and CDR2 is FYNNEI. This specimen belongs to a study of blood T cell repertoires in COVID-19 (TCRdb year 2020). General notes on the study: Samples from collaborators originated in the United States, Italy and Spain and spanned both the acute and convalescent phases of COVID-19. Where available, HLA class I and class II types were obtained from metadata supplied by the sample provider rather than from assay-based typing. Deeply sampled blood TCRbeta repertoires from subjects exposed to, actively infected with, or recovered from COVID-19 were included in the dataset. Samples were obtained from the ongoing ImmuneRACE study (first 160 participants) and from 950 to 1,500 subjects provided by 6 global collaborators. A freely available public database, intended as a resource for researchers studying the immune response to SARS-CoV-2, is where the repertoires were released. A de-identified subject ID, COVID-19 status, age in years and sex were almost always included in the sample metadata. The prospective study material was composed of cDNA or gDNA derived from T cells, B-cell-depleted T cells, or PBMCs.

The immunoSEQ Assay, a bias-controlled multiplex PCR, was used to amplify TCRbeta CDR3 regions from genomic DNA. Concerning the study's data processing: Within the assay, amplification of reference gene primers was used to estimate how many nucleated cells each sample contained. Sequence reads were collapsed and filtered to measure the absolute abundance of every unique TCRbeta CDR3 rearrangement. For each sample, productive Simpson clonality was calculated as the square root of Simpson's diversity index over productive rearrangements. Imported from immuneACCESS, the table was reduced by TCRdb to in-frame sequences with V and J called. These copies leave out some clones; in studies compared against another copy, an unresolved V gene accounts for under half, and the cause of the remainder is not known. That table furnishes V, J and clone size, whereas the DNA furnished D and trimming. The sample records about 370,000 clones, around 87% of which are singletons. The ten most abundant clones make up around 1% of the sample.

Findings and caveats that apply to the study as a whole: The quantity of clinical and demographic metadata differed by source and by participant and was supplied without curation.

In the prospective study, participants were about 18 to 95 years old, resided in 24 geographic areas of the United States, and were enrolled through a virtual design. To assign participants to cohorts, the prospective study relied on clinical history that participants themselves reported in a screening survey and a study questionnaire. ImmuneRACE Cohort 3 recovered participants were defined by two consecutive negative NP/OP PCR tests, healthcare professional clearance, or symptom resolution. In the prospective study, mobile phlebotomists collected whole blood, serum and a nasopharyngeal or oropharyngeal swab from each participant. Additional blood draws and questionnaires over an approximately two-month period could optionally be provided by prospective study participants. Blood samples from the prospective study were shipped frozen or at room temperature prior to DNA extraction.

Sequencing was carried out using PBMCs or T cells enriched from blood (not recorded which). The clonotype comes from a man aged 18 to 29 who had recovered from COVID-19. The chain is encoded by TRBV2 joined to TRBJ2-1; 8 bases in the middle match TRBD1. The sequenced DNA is TGTGCCAGCACCCGGACAGGGACGGTCAATGAGCAGTTCTTC. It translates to CASTRTGTVNEQFF.